Sequencing of this T cell receptor (beta chain) was carried out in a study of T cells in Graves' hyperthyroidism and ophthalmopathy. For the study at large: Sampling of peripheral blood happened at initial diagnosis, prior to any treatment.

The CDR3 regions of TCR beta were amplified from RNA transcripts. RT-PCR in the first round (using the HTBI primer set) targeted the TCR CDR3. MiXCR, applied by TCRdb to the multiplex PCR reads, yields one record per CDR3 protein. The repertoire holds around 350,000 distinct CDR3 sequences, around 15% seen once, with under 25% in the top ten. The sample holds a few counts of this clonotype. Its specificity is unknown. Points from the study as a whole: From stable hyperthyroidism, ophthalmopathy was separated by a 13 V-J model.

V shed 7 bases, J shed 2 bases, and the junction held 11 bases outside the gene matches. Germline values: CDR1 MNHGY, CDR2 SAAAGT. The CDR3 is 17 amino acids. Each ophthalmopathy patient scored at least 3 on the Clinical Activity Score and at least 4 on NOSPECS grade, with duration under 3 months. The source is a woman in her fifties or sixties with Graves' ophthalmopathy. The J gene is TRBJ2-2, the V gene TRBV6-8; TRBD2 matches 9 bases. The sample comprised blood. CDR3 in amino acids: CASTTRKLAGNTGELFF. The CDR3 DNA is TGTGCCAGCACAACGAGGAAACTAGCGGGCAACACCGGGGAGCTGTTTTTT.